The clone carrying this T cell receptor beta chain was detected only a few times. This sample was included in a study of vaccination and CD4 T cells after COVID-19. CDR3 length: 16 residues. The germline V gene encodes CDR1 SGHTA and CDR2 FQGNSA. V shed 3 bases, J shed 3 bases, and the junction held 8 bases outside the gene matches. A single record per CDR3 protein comes from TCRdb applying MiXCR to the PCR reads. The sample holds just under 20,000 distinct CDR3 sequences, about 62% seen once. This clonotype was obtained from a human donor who had recovered from COVID-19. V usage is TRBV7-2 and J usage is TRBJ1-2; TRBD1 matches 9 bases. Sequenced material: CD4+ T cells from blood, taken after SARS-CoV-2 vaccination. The CDR3 coding sequence is TGTGCCAGCAGCTTGACAGGGGGGAGTTGGGACTATGGCTACACCTTC. It specifies CASSLTGGSWDYGYTF.